Listed here is a single T cell receptor beta chain. Antigen specificity is unknown. The data were produced by immunoSEQ multiplex PCR, yet TCRdb's version contains in-frame clones alone and is incomplete. The table records tens of thousands of clones, 49% of them present only once. Germline lookup yields CDR1 SGHDN and CDR2 FVKESK. The CDR3 runs 14 residues. V gave up 0 bases and J gave up 4 bases, with 4 bases separating them. This sample was included in a study of cytotoxic CD8 clonotypes in ibrutinib-treated CLL. Study-wide background: With a range of 6 to 36, the median treatment time before response samples were taken was roughly 12 months.

Study-wide results and caveats: At ibrutinib response, clonality increased, and at progression it declined back toward baseline.

Cryopreserved PBMCs yielded approximately 1.9 micrograms of genomic DNA for TCR beta libraries. The V gene is TRBV14, the J gene TRBJ2-6; D is unclear. The material sequenced was PBMCs, taken before ibrutinib treatment. The sequence was obtained from a human donor with chronic lymphocytic leukemia. CDR3 sequence: CASSQEGGANVLTF. CDR3 in DNA: TGTGCCAGCAGCCAAGAAGGCGGGGCCAACGTCCTGACTTTC.